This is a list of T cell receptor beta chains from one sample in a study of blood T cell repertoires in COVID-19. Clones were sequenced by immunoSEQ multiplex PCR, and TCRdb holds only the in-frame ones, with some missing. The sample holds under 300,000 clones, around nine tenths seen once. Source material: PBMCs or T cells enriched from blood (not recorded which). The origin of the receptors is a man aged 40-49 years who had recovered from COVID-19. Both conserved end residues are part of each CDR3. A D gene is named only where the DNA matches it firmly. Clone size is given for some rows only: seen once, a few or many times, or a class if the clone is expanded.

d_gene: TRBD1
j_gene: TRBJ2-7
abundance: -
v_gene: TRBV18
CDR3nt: TGTGCCAGCTCATTACCGGGACAGGGTCATTACGAGCAGTACTTC
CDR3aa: CASSLPGQGHYEQYF

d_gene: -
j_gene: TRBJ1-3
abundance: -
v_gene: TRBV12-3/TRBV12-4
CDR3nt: TGTGCCAAAGGAGGGAGCGGAAACACCATATATTTT
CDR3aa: CAKGGSGNTIYF

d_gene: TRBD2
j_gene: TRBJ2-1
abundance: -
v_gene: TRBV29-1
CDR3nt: TGCAGCGTTGGCTCTAAGGGACTAGCGGGAAGTGGGGAGCAGTTCTTC
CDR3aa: CSVGSKGLAGSGEQFF

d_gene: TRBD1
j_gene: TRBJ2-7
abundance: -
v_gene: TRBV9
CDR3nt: TGTGCCAGCAGCGAAACGGGACAGGGGTCCTACGAGCAGTACTTC
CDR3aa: CASSETGQGSYEQYF

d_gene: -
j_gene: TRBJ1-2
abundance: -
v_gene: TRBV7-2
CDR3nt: TGTGCCAGCAGCTTAGCGTTACCCACAGGAAACGGCTACACCTTC
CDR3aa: CASSLALPTGNGYTF

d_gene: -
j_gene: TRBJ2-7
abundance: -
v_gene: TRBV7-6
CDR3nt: TGTGCCAGCAGCTTAAAAGTTTGGCCCTCCTACGAGCAGTACTTC
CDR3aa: CASSLKVWPSYEQYF

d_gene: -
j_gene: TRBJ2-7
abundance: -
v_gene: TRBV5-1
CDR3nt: TGCGCCAGCAGCTCCACCGGGGGCTACGAGCAGTACTTC
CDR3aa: CASSSTGGYEQYF

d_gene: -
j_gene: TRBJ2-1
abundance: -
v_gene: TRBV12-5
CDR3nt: TGTGCTAGTGGTTTGGGGAGTCCCTCCTACAATGAGCAGTTCTTC
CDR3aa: CASGLGSPSYNEQFF

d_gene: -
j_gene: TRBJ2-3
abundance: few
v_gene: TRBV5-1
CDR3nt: TGCGCCAGCAGCTGGGGTGTGGCTAGCGAGAACACAGATACGCAGTATTTT
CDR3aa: CASSWGVASENTDTQYF

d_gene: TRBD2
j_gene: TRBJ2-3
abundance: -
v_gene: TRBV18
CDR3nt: TGTGCCAGCTCACCACCGAGCGGGAAGGCAGATACGCAGTATTTT
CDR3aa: CASSPPSGKADTQYF

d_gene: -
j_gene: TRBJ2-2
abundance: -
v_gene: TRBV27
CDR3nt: TGTGCCAGTACCCTACAGGTGGACACCGGGGAGCTGTTTTTT
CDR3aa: CASTLQVDTGELFF

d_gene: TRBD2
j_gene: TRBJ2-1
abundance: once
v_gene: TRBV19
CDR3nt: TGTGCCAGTAGTGCGGGGGATCAGCAGTTCTTC
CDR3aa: CASSAGDQQFF

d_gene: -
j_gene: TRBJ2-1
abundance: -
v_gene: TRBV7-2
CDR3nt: TGTGCCAGCAGCCCGGAGGGAATTGGTGAGCAGTTCTTC
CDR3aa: CASSPEGIGEQFF

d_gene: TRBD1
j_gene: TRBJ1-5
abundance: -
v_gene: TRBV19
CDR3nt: TGTGCCAGTAGTACAGAGCCATGGACAGGGGATAGCAATCAGCCCCAGCATTTT
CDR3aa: CASSTEPWTGDSNQPQHF

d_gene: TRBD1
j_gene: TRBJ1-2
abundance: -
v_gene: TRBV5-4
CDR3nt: TGTGCCAGCAGCTTGGTAAGGGGGCGTAACTATGGCTACACCTTC
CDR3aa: CASSLVRGRNYGYTF

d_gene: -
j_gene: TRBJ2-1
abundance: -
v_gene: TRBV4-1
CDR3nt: TGCGCCAGCGGAAGCGGTAGCTCCTACAATGAGCAGTTCTTC
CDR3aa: CASGSGSSYNEQFF

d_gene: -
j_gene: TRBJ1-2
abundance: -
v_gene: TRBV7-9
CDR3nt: TGTGCCAGCAGCTTCCCACGAAACCCTGGCCGGACTGATGGCTACACCTTC
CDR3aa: CASSFPRNPGRTDGYTF

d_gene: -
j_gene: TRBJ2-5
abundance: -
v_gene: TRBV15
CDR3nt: TGTGCCACCAGCAGAGATGTGAGGGCTAGGGAGACCCAGTACTTC
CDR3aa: CATSRDVRARETQYF

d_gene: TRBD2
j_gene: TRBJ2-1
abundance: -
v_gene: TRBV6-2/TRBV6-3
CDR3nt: TGTGCCAGCAGTTACCGGACTAGCGTATTCAATGAGCAGTTCTTC
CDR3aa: CASSYRTSVFNEQFF

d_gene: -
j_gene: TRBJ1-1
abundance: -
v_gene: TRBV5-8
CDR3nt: TGTGCCAGCAGCTTGGCAGGGGCCTATCGGGCTTTCTTT
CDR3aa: CASSLAGAYRAFF

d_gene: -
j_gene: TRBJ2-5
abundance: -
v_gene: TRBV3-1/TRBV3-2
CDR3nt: TGTGCCAGCAGCCCAGGAAGTACCGCCCAAGAGACCCAGTACTTC
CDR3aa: CASSPGSTAQETQYF

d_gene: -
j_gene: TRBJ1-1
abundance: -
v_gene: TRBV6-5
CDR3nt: TGTGCCAGCAGTTACCCAAGGGAGGGGATGAACACTGAAGCTTTCTTT
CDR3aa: CASSYPREGMNTEAFF

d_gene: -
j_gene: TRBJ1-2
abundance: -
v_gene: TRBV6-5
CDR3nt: TGTGCCAGCAGTTACGGAGGAAATAACTATGGCTACACCTTC
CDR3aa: CASSYGGNNYGYTF

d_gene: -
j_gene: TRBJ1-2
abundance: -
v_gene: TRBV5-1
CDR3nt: TGCGCCAGCAGCACGGACAGTTATGGCTACACCTTC
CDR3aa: CASSTDSYGYTF

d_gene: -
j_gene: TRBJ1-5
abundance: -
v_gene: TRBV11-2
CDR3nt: TGTGCCAGCAGCTATGGGCTGGGGAGTCAGCCCCAGCATTTT
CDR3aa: CASSYGLGSQPQHF

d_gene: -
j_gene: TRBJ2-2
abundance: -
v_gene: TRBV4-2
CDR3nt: TGTGCCAGCAGCCAAGAGCGCAGGGGGAACACCGGGGAGCTGTTTTTT
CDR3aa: CASSQERRGNTGELFF

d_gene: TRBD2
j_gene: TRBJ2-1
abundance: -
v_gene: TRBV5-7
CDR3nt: TGTGCCAGCAGATCAGCGGGACCCCGGAGGCGGCAGTTCTTC
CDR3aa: CASRSAGPRRRQFF

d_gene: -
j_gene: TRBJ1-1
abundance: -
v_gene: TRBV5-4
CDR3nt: TGTGCCAGCAGCCGACAGGCGAACACTGAAGCTTTCTTT
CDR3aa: CASSRQANTEAFF

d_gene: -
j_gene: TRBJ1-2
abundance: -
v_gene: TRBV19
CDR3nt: TGTGCCAGTAGTACGAGGCAAGACAGGAGGCACTATGGCTACACCTTC
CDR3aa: CASSTRQDRRHYGYTF

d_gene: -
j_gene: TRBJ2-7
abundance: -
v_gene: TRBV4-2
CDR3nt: TGTGCCAGCAGCCAAGAGGAGGACTCCACCTACGCGCAGTACTTC
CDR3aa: CASSQEEDSTYAQYF

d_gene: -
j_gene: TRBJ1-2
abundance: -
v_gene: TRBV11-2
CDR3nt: TGTGCCAGCAGCTTAGGTTCAGGGAACTATGGCTACACCTTC
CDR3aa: CASSLGSGNYGYTF

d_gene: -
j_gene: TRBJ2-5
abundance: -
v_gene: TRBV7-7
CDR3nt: TGTGCTAGCAGCTTAGGTTTCCCAGGGAGGGAGACCCAGTACTTC
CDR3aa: CASSLGFPGRETQYF

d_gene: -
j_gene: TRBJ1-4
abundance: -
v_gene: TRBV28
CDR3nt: TGTGCCAGCAAGGCAGGGCTCGAAAAACTGTTTTTT
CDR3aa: CASKAGLEKLFF

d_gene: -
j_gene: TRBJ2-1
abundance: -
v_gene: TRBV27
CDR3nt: TGTGCCAGCAGCTGGGCGCTTACTGTGGCGGGTGCCTACAATGAGCAGTTCTTC
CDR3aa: CASSWALTVAGAYNEQFF

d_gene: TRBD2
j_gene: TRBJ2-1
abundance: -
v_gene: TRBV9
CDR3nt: TGTGCCAGCAGCGTAGTCGTTAGCGGGAGTGGGAATGAGCAGTTCTTC
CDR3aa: CASSVVVSGSGNEQFF

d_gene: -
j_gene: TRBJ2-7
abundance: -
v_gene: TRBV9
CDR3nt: TGTGCCAGCAGCATAGCGGACTACTCCTACGAGCAGTACTTC
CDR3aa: CASSIADYSYEQYF

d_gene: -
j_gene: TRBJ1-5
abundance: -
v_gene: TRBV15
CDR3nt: TGTGCCACCAGCAGAACCCCCGGGACTCAGAGCAATCAGCCCCAGCATTTT
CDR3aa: CATSRTPGTQSNQPQHF

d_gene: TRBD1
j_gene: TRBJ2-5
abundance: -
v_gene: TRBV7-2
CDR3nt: TGTGCCAGCAGCTTACAGGGGGTTGAAGAGACCCAGTACTTC
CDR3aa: CASSLQGVEETQYF

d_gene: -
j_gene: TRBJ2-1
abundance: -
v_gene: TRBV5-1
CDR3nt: TGCGCCAGCAGCTTGGCCAGACTAATGGGTGAGCAGTTCTTC
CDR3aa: CASSLARLMGEQFF

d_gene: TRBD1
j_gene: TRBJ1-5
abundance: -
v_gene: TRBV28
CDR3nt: TGTGCCAGCGGACAGGAGGAAAATCAGCCCCAGCATTTT
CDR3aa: CASGQEENQPQHF

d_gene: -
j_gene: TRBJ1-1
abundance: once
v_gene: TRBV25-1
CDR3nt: TGTGCCAGCACAGTCGGGGCGGGGGGCACTGAAGCTTTCTTT
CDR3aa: CASTVGAGGTEAFF

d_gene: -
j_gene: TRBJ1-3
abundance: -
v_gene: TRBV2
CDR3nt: TGTGCCAGCGGGGGCGACAGCAAAAACACCATATATTTT
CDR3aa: CASGGDSKNTIYF

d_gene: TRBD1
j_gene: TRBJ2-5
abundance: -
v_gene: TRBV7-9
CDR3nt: TGTGCCAGCAGCTTAAAGGACAGGGGGCGATTTTGGGGAGAGACCCAGTACTTC
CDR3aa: CASSLKDRGRFWGETQYF

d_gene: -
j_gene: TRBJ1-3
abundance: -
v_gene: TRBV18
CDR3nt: TGTGCCAGCTCACATGGATCAGCAGGGGAGGGTATCTCTGGAAACACCATATATTTT
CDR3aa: CASSHGSAGEGISGNTIYF